Below, 7 T cell receptor beta chains from the same sample are listed, as sequenced in a study of resident and recirculating memory T cells in vitiligo. Method: immunoSEQ multiplex PCR; TCRdb's copy keeps in-frame clones and lacks some. Here the sample spans tens of thousands of clones, about 89% being singletons. The sequencing sample was made of blood. Source of these receptors: a male donor with vitiligo.

The rearrangement links TRBV10-3 to TRBJ2-3; the D gene is possibly TRBD2 (5 bases). Germline V gives CDR1 ENHRY, CDR2 SYGVKD. The CDR3 runs 15 residues. Trimming shortened V by 0 bases and J by 2 bases, and 9 bases separated the two germline ends. CDR3 in amino acids: CAISESTRATDTQYF. CDR3 DNA sequence: TGTGCCATCAGTGAGTCGACGCGGGCCACAGATACGCAGTATTTT.

The J gene is TRBJ2-1, the V gene TRBV7-8; maybe TRBD2 (5 bases). This CDR3 has 12 amino acids. Germline-derived CDR1 and CDR2 are SGHVS and FQNEAQ. V was clipped by 3 bases and J by 8 bases, with 8 bases between them. CDR3 protein: CASSFGLHEQFF. In nucleotides, the CDR3 is TGTGCCAGCAGCTTCGGACTCCATGAGCAGTTCTTC.

A word on this clone: The junction departs from germline at one end; a sequencing error may be responsible. The chain links TRBV5-6 to TRBJ1-4; the match to TRBD1 covers 10 bases. CDR1 is SGHDT and CDR2 is YYEEEE in the germline V gene. This CDR3 has 15 amino acids. Written as DNA, the CDR3 is TGTGCCAGCAGTTTGGGACAGGGGCTGAATGAAAAACTGTTTTTT. The encoded protein is CASSLGQGLNEKLFF.

The chain joins TRBV5-6 to TRBJ2-1; 7 bases map to TRBD1. The CDR3 covers 19 residues. Germline V gene sequence: CDR1 SGHDT, CDR2 YYEEEE. Germline trimming cut 6 bases from V and 0 bases from J; bases unmatched to any gene: 18. The chain's CDR3 is CASNLLYGTARSSYNEQFF. The CDR3 region has the DNA TGTGCCAGCAACTTACTTTACGGGACAGCTAGAAGCTCCTACAATGAGCAGTTCTTC.

The CDR3 region has the DNA TGTGCCAGCAGCAGCGACGGGGACAGGGAAACTGAAGCTTTCTTT. Its translation: CASSSDGDRETEAFF. This chain joins TRBV5-4 and TRBJ1-1, with 9 bases aligning to TRBD1. Germline V gene lookup returns CDR1 SGHNT and CDR2 YYREEE (reference sequence). This CDR3 spans 15 amino acids. J was trimmed by 5 bases and V by 4 bases; bases with no gene match: 9.

Here the CDR3 reads CASSLNSAGGFSGNTIYF. The CDR3 DNA reads as TGTGCCAGCAGCTTAAACTCGGCGGGGGGTTTCTCTGGAAACACCATATATTTT. V and J are TRBV7-2 and TRBJ1-3, with a tentative D call TRBD1 (5 bases). Trimming left V 2 bases short and J 0 bases short, with 17 bases between. Germline CDR1 is SGHTA and CDR2 is FQGNSA. The CDR3 has 18 amino acids.

The chain couples TRBV4-3 to TRBJ1-2; D gene uncertain. The CDR3 consists of 11 residues. Per germline, CDR1 LGHNA and CDR2 YSLEER. V lost 0 bases, J lost 8 bases, and 4 bases lay in between. The DNA of the CDR3 is TGCGCCAGCAGCCAAGATTCGGGCTACACCTTC. Residues: CASSQDSGYTF.